The clone carrying this T cell receptor beta chain is deemed medium-sized by its frequency. The target antigen is unknown. The CDR3 is 16 residues long. This sample is drawn from a study of monozygotic twins with inflammatory bowel disease. Notes on the study in general: Especially with disease activity, IBD patients had fewer clonotypes in common with others than healthy twins did.

Each of the TCR libraries took 3,000 to 4,000 ng of total RNA. Researchers generated cDNA in eight separate reactions per sample. TCRdb reprocessed the 5' RACE reads and reports one entry per CDR3 protein, with no DNA. The listing records about 110,000 distinct CDR3 sequences. The TCR originated in a human donor with ulcerative colitis or Crohn's disease, or a healthy co-twin of an affected twin (not recorded which). The material sequenced was blood. The chain couples TRBV21-1 to TRBJ1-2; TCRdb reports TRBD1, a call that lacks DNA to check it against. TRBV21-1 is a recognized pseudogene. This CDR3 is CASSGRDRAWRYGYTF.